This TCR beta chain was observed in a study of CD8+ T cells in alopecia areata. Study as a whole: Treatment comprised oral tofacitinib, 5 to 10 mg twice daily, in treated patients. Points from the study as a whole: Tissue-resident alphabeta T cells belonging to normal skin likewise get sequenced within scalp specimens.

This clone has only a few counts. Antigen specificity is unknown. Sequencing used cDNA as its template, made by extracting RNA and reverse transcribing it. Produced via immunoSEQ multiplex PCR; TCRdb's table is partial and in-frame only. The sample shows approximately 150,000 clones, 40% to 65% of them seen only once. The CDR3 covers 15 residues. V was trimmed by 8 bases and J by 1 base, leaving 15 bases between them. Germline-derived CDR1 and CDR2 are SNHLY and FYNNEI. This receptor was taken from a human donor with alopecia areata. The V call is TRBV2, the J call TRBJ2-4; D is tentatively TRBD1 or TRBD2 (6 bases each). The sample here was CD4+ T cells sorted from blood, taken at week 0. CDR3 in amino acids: CASGPGALAKNIQYF. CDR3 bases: TGTGCCAGCGGGCCGGGGGCTTTGGCCAAAAACATTCAGTACTTC. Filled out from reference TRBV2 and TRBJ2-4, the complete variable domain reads EPEVTQTPSHQVTQMGQEVILRCVPISNHLYFYWYRQILGQKVEFLVSFYNNEISEKSEIFDDQFSVERPDGSNFTLKIRSTKLEDSAMYFCASGPGALAKNIQYFGAGTRLSVL.